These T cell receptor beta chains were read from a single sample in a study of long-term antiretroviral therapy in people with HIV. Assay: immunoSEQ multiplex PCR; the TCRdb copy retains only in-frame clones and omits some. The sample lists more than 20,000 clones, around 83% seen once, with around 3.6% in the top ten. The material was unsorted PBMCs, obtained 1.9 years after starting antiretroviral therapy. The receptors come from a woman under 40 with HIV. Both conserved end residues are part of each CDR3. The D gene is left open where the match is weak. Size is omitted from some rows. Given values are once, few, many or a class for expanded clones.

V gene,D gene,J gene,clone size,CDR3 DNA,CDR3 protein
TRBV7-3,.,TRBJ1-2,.,TGTGCCAGCAGCTCAACCAGTGAGGGGCGCGGTGGCTACACCTTC,CASSSTSEGRGGYTF
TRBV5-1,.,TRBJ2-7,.,TGCGCCAGCAGCCTCGTTCCCCAGTCCGAGCAGTACTTC,CASSLVPQSEQYF
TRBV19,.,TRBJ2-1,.,TGTGCCAGTAGTATAGGGGACCGTTTCAGCTCCTACAATGAGCAGTTCTTC,CASSIGDRFSSYNEQFF
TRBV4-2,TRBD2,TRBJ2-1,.,TGTGCCAGCAGCCACCGACGGGAGGACGAGCAGTTCTTC,CASSHRREDEQFF
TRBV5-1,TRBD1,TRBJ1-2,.,TGCGCCAGCAGCTTGGGACAGGGGTTTTTTGGCTACACCTTC,CASSLGQGFFGYTF
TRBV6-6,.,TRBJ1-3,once,TGTGCCAGCGACAGAGGAAACGCCATATATTTT,CASDRGNAIYF
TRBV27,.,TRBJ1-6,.,TGTGCCAGCAGTTCGACCCACTATAATTCACCCCTCCACTTT,CASSSTHYNSPLHF
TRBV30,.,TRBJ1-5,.,TGTGCCTGGAGTATCCGGGCCGCGAGCAATCAGCCCCAGCATTTT,CAWSIRAASNQPQHF
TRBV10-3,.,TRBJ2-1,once,TGTGCCATCAGTGAGGACAAGAACTCCTACAATGAGCAGTTCTTC,CAISEDKNSYNEQFF
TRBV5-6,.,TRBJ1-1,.,TGTGCCAGCAGCTTGGATAGCGGATGGACTGAAGCTTTCTTT,CASSLDSGWTEAFF
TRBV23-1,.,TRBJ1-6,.,TGCGCCAGCAGTCAATCAGACAGCCCCAATTCACCCCTCCACTTT,CASSQSDSPNSPLHF
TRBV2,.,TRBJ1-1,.,TGTGCCAGCCCTCTCAACAGGGCCTTGAACACTGAAGCTTTCTTT,CASPLNRALNTEAFF
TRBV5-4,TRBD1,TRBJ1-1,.,TGTGCCAGCAGCTTGGAGGCAGGGGGCACTGAAGCTTTCTTT,CASSLEAGGTEAFF